These 15 T cell receptor beta chains were sequenced from one sample in a study of OX40 agonist ivuxolimab in advanced cancers. Assay used: immunoSEQ multiplex PCR; TCRdb lists only in-frame clones, some missing. The sample yields about 59,000 clones, 87% seen once. The specimen comprised CD4+ or CD8+ T cells sorted from blood, sampled in a trial of the OX40 agonist ivuxolimab. The receptor source for this set is an adult with an advanced solid tumor such as melanoma, head and neck, liver or kidney cancer.

The chain is built from TRBV7-9 and TRBJ1-1; no clear D. Trimming took off 5 bases at V and 4 bases at J, with 5 bases between the two ends. Germline V gene lookup returns CDR1 SEHNR and CDR2 FQNEAQ (reference sequence). CDR3 length equals 11 residues. CDR3 residues: CASSPPTEAFF. CDR3 nucleotide sequence: TGTGCCAGCAGCCCCCCCACTGAAGCTTTCTTT.

This chain connects TRBV6-5 to TRBJ1-2; no definite D call. The V gene's germline CDR1 is MNHEY and CDR2 SVGAGI. This CDR3 comprises 14 residues. The V end lost 4 bases, the J end lost 4 bases, and 13 bases lay between the germline ends. DNA of the CDR3: TGTGCCAGCAGTTCCCCGACACTCCTCTATGGCTACACCTTC. Protein product: CASSSPTLLYGYTF.

J is TRBJ2-7 and V is TRBV4-1; D is undetermined. CDR3 length: 12 amino acids. V shed 4 bases and J shed 5 bases, with 9 bases lying between them. Germline CDR1 is MGHRA and CDR2 is YSYEKL. CDR3 loop: CASSLHQNEQYF. CDR3 nucleotides: TGCGCCAGCAGCCTACACCAAAACGAGCAGTACTTC.

The chain combines TRBV14 with TRBJ2-3; perhaps TRBD2 as D (6 bases). Germline CDR1 and CDR2: SGHDN and FVKESK. V lost 11 bases and J 0 bases, leaving 15 bases between the germline ends. This CDR3 comprises 14 residues. Here the CDR3 DNA reads TGTGCCTCCAAACGGGGGATAAGCACAGATACGCAGTATTTT. Protein product: CASKRGISTDTQYF.

V is TRBV9 and J is TRBJ2-1; 9 nucleotides align to TRBD1. The CDR3 has 15 residues. Germline CDR1 SGDLS, CDR2 YYNGEE. V dropped 0 bases and J dropped 8; count of bases not matched to a gene: 6. CDR3 region: CASSVDTGGRDEQFF. CDR3 DNA: TGTGCCAGCAGCGTAGATACAGGGGGCCGCGATGAGCAGTTCTTC.

This chain joins TRBV10-3 and TRBJ1-5, with unresolved D. The CDR3 sequence is 13 residues long. Between the trimmed V and J ends, which lost 4 bases and 6 bases, there was a span of 10 bases. Per germline, CDR1 ENHRY and CDR2 SYGVKD. The CDR3 region is CAISGEVGQPQHF. As DNA, the CDR3 is TGTGCCATCAGTGGTGAGGTCGGTCAGCCCCAGCATTTT.

The chain couples TRBV5-1 to TRBJ2-1, with 9 bases matching TRBD1. The CDR3 loop spans 17 amino acids. Germline V gene sequence: CDR1 SGHRS, CDR2 YFSETQ. Losses at the gene ends were 4 bases for V and 2 bases for J; bases not matched to a gene: 10. The CDR3 nucleotides are TGCGCCAGCAGCGTCCCGGACAGGGGATTGACCTACAATGAGCAGTTCTTC. Its translation is CASSVPDRGLTYNEQFF.

Concerning this clone itself: A read error may account for a junction end that differs from germline. The rearrangement links TRBV7-9 to TRBJ1-1; the D is unclear. Germline CDR1 is SEHNR and CDR2 is FQNEAQ (reference sequence). The CDR3 length is 12 residues. For the CDR3, the DNA is TGTGCCGGCAGCTTAGCTAAGCCTGAAGCTTTCTTT. Translated: CAGSLAKPEAFF.

The rearrangement joins TRBV14 to TRBJ2-7, with D possibly being TRBD1 (5 bases). This CDR3 has 14 amino acids. Germline values: CDR1 SGHDN, CDR2 FVKESK. V shed 5 bases and J shed 3 bases, with 14 bases lying between them. CDR3: CASSKNQGFYEQYF. For the CDR3, the DNA is TGTGCCAGCAGCAAGAATCAGGGCTTCTACGAGCAGTACTTC.

The J gene is TRBJ2-1, the V gene TRBV2; no reliable D call. This CDR3 spans 12 amino acids. Trimming cost V 6 bases and J 9 bases, with 12 bases left between them. Germline V gene data show CDR1 as SNHLY and CDR2 as FYNNEI. CDR3 nucleotide sequence: TGTGCCAGCAGGGTAGCAGGTCCTGAGCAGTTCTTC. Translated, it gives CASRVAGPEQFF.

V usage is TRBV19 and J usage is TRBJ2-3, with 9 bases lining up with TRBD2. The junction had 16 bases not matched to a gene; V was cut back by 1 base and J by 2 bases. Germline V lookup: CDR1 LNHDA, CDR2 SQIVND (reference sequence). The CDR3 consists of 20 residues. The CDR3: CASSIVAYSGSYSDTDTQYF. The DNA of the CDR3 is TGTGCCAGTAGTATAGTGGCATATAGCGGGAGTTACTCGGACACAGATACGCAGTATTTT.

The chain links TRBV28 to TRBJ1-4; no definite D call. CDR1 is MDHEN, CDR2 SYDVKM, per germline. V was shortened by 5 bases and J by 7 bases, with 8 bases between the two germline ends. The CDR3 runs 12 residues. As DNA, the CDR3 is TGTGCCAGCAGTATCATCGGTGAAAAACTGTTTTTT. Residues: CASSIIGEKLFF.

This chain joins TRBV19 and TRBJ2-5, with D perhaps given as TRBD1 or TRBD2 (5 bases each). V lost 3 bases and J 5 bases, leaving 16 bases between the germline ends. CDR1 is LNHDA and CDR2 is SQIVND in the germline V gene (reference sequence). The CDR3 totals 15 residues. CDR3 nucleotides: TGTGCCAGTAGTATCCCATCCCGGGGCCGGGAGACCCAGTACTTC. The encoded protein is CASSIPSRGRETQYF.

The chain combines TRBV5-4 with TRBJ2-3; 8 nucleotides agree with TRBD1. Trimming took 0 bases from V and 2 from J; bases not matched to a gene: 8. The CDR3 spans 17 residues. Germline CDR1 and CDR2: SGHNT and YYREEE (reference sequence). CDR3 sequence reads: CASSLATPGQDTDTQYF. CDR3 bases: TGTGCCAGCAGCTTGGCGACCCCGGGACAGGACACAGATACGCAGTATTTT.

The genes are TRBV5-8 and TRBJ1-2, with TRBD1 matching over 7 bases. CDR3 length: 14 residues. Germline trimming cut 0 bases from V and 3 bases from J; bases unmatched to any gene: 2. Germline V gene lookup returns CDR1 SGHTS and CDR2 YDEGEE. In DNA form, the CDR3 reads TGTGCCAGCAGCTTGGACAGGGGCGACTATGGCTACACCTTC. Residues: CASSLDRGDYGYTF.